A selection of T cell receptor beta chains follows, all from one sample in a study of T cell clonotyping in hematopoietic cell transplantation. TCRdb keeps only in-frame clones here, not all; method: immunoSEQ multiplex PCR. In the table there are some 13,000 clones, about three fifths of which are singletons. Source material: PBMCs. The receptor source for this set is a human donor who either received an allogeneic hematopoietic cell transplant for a myeloid malignancy or was a related donor (not recorded which). Some clones in this sample may be carry-over from other donors' samples. The CDR3 runs from the conserved cysteine through the conserved F or W. Fields, in order: V gene, clone size, J gene, D gene, CDR3 protein, CDR3 DNA. A D gene is named only where the DNA matches it firmly. The size entry is marked missing in some rows and otherwise reads once, few, many or a size class.

V gene: TRBV7-2
clone size: -
J gene: TRBJ2-7
D gene: -
CDR3 protein: CASSQDRYEQYF
CDR3 DNA: TGTGCCAGCAGCCAAGACAGGTACGAGCAGTACTTC

V gene: TRBV29-1
clone size: -
J gene: TRBJ1-2
D gene: TRBD1
CDR3 protein: CSVEGQGLGYTF
CDR3 DNA: TGCAGCGTTGAGGGACAGGGCTTGGGCTACACCTTC

V gene: TRBV4-1
clone size: few
J gene: TRBJ2-2
D gene: TRBD2
CDR3 protein: CASSPGLAWTGELFF
CDR3 DNA: TGCGCCAGCAGTCCCGGACTAGCTTGGACCGGGGAGCTGTTTTTT

V gene: TRBV5-6
clone size: -
J gene: TRBJ2-3
D gene: -
CDR3 protein: CASSVGTPETQYF
CDR3 DNA: TGTGCCAGCAGCGTGGGGACTCCCGAGACGCAGTATTTT

V gene: TRBV6-6
clone size: -
J gene: TRBJ1-2
D gene: TRBD1
CDR3 protein: CASRTGGLDYGYTF
CDR3 DNA: TGTGCCAGCAGGACAGGGGGACTAGACTATGGCTACACCTTC

V gene: TRBV19
clone size: -
J gene: TRBJ1-5
D gene: -
CDR3 protein: CASSIGEGGQPQHF
CDR3 DNA: TGTGCCAGTAGTATAGGGGAGGGGGGCCAGCCCCAGCATTTT

V gene: TRBV28
clone size: -
J gene: TRBJ2-2
D gene: TRBD1
CDR3 protein: CASSQGQTTGELFF
CDR3 DNA: TGTGCCAGCAGTCAGGGACAGACGACCGGGGAGCTGTTTTTT

V gene: TRBV30
clone size: -
J gene: TRBJ1-2
D gene: -
CDR3 protein: CAWAPRADGYTF
CDR3 DNA: TGTGCCTGGGCCCCTAGGGCGGATGGCTACACCTTC

V gene: TRBV25-1
clone size: once
J gene: TRBJ1-1
D gene: -
CDR3 protein: CASRDTVNTEAFF
CDR3 DNA: TGTGCCAGCAGGGATACAGTGAACACTGAAGCTTTCTTT

V gene: TRBV6-5
clone size: -
J gene: TRBJ2-7
D gene: -
CDR3 protein: CASSYRGGSYEQYF
CDR3 DNA: TGTGCCAGCAGTTACAGGGGTGGGAGCTACGAGCAGTACTTC

V gene: TRBV4-3
clone size: -
J gene: TRBJ1-6
D gene: -
CDR3 protein: CASSLGTVNSPLHF
CDR3 DNA: TGCGCCAGCAGCCTCGGGACGGTAAATTCACCCCTCCACTTT

V gene: TRBV4-2
clone size: -
J gene: TRBJ1-2
D gene: TRBD1
CDR3 protein: CASSQRPLRTGGGYTF
CDR3 DNA: TGTGCCAGCAGCCAAAGACCCCTCCGGACAGGTGGGGGCTACACCTTC

V gene: TRBV27
clone size: -
J gene: TRBJ2-5
D gene: -
CDR3 protein: CASRGTGQWAYF
CDR3 DNA: TGTGCCAGCAGGGGGACTGGGCAATGGGCGTACTTC

V gene: TRBV14
clone size: few
J gene: TRBJ2-5
D gene: -
CDR3 protein: CASSPRGLEETQYF
CDR3 DNA: TGTGCCAGCAGTCCTCGGGGGTTGGAAGAGACCCAGTACTTC

V gene: TRBV5-1
clone size: -
J gene: TRBJ2-5
D gene: -
CDR3 protein: CASSFDQETQYF
CDR3 DNA: TGCGCCAGCAGCTTTGACCAAGAGACCCAGTACTTC

V gene: TRBV19
clone size: -
J gene: TRBJ1-1
D gene: -
CDR3 protein: CASSIDSPNTEAFF
CDR3 DNA: TGTGCCAGTAGTATCGACAGCCCGAACACTGAAGCTTTCTTT

V gene: TRBV30
clone size: -
J gene: TRBJ1-1
D gene: -
CDR3 protein: CAWSVLGADTEAFF
CDR3 DNA: TGTGCCTGGAGTGTACTAGGGGCCGACACTGAAGCTTTCTTT

V gene: TRBV6-1
clone size: once
J gene: TRBJ2-7
D gene: TRBD1
CDR3 protein: CASSEGTGYSYEQYF
CDR3 DNA: TGTGCCAGCAGTGAAGGGACAGGCTACTCCTACGAGCAGTACTTC

V gene: TRBV30
clone size: -
J gene: TRBJ1-1
D gene: -
CDR3 protein: CAWSVAFSEAFF
CDR3 DNA: TGTGCCTGGAGTGTAGCCTTTTCCGAAGCTTTCTTT

V gene: TRBV25-1
clone size: -
J gene: TRBJ1-2
D gene: -
CDR3 protein: CASSAGAGGYTF
CDR3 DNA: TGTGCCAGCAGTGCAGGGGCGGGTGGCTACACCTTC

V gene: TRBV7-2
clone size: few
J gene: TRBJ2-2
D gene: TRBD2
CDR3 protein: CASRVAGNTGELFF
CDR3 DNA: TGTGCCAGCAGGGTAGCGGGAAACACCGGGGAGCTGTTTTTT

V gene: TRBV5-8
clone size: few
J gene: TRBJ1-1
D gene: -
CDR3 protein: CASSTWTFTEAFF
CDR3 DNA: TGTGCCAGCAGCACATGGACATTTACTGAAGCTTTCTTT

V gene: TRBV7-2
clone size: -
J gene: TRBJ1-1
D gene: -
CDR3 protein: CASSLSGSRFGAEAFF
CDR3 DNA: TGTGCCAGCAGCTTAAGCGGGTCGCGTTTTGGGGCTGAAGCTTTCTTT

V gene: TRBV29-1
clone size: -
J gene: TRBJ1-2
D gene: TRBD1
CDR3 protein: CSAGTGADGYTF
CDR3 DNA: TGCAGCGCCGGGACAGGGGCAGACGGCTACACCTTC

V gene: TRBV30
clone size: -
J gene: TRBJ1-1
D gene: TRBD1
CDR3 protein: CAWQTGYKAEAFF
CDR3 DNA: TGTGCCTGGCAGACAGGGTACAAGGCTGAAGCTTTCTTT

V gene: TRBV6-5
clone size: -
J gene: TRBJ1-2
D gene: -
CDR3 protein: CASSDVYGYTF
CDR3 DNA: TGTGCCAGCAGTGACGTCTATGGCTACACCTTC

V gene: TRBV7-6
clone size: -
J gene: TRBJ1-6
D gene: -
CDR3 protein: CASSVSTGNDSPLHF
CDR3 DNA: TGTGCCAGCAGCGTCAGTACGGGGAATGATTCACCCCTCCACTTT

V gene: TRBV11-2
clone size: -
J gene: TRBJ1-2
D gene: -
CDR3 protein: CASSSARVGYGYTF
CDR3 DNA: TGTGCCAGCAGCTCCGCCCGGGTTGGCTATGGCTACACCTTC

V gene: TRBV9
clone size: few
J gene: TRBJ2-5
D gene: TRBD2
CDR3 protein: CASSVETGGQETQYF
CDR3 DNA: TGTGCCAGCAGCGTAGAAACGGGGGGCCAAGAGACCCAGTACTTC

V gene: TRBV30
clone size: -
J gene: TRBJ2-4
D gene: -
CDR3 protein: CAWDHGGGKNIQYF
CDR3 DNA: TGTGCCTGGGACCATGGAGGGGGTAAAAACATTCAGTACTTC

V gene: TRBV6-6
clone size: -
J gene: TRBJ2-7
D gene: -
CDR3 protein: CASSYSQSTGWEQYF
CDR3 DNA: TGTGCCAGCAGTTACTCGCAGTCGACAGGTTGGGAGCAGTACTTC

V gene: TRBV28
clone size: once
J gene: TRBJ1-1
D gene: -
CDR3 protein: CASTWTPNTEAFF
CDR3 DNA: TGTGCCAGCACTTGGACCCCAAACACTGAAGCTTTCTTT

V gene: TRBV28
clone size: -
J gene: TRBJ2-7
D gene: -
CDR3 protein: CASRSGGLGYEQYF
CDR3 DNA: TGTGCCAGCAGATCCGGAGGCTTAGGCTACGAGCAGTACTTC

V gene: TRBV6-6
clone size: -
J gene: TRBJ1-2
D gene: -
CDR3 protein: CASSYDATDGYTF
CDR3 DNA: TGTGCCAGCAGTTACGACGCTACGGATGGCTACACCTTC